This T cell receptor beta chain was recovered during a study of PD-1 blockade in classical Hodgkin lymphoma. Study results and limitations: The causes of the repertoire differences, possibly disease activity or prior therapy, remain undefined.

Sequenced by immunoSEQ multiplex PCR; TCRdb stores in-frame clones only, minus some. The sample contains some 70,000 clones, 93% of which appear only once. Concerning this clone itself: The antigen is unknown.

The CDR3 spans 17 residues. V was clipped by 4 bases and J by 0 bases, with 20 bases between them. Germline-derived CDR1 and CDR2 are SGHRS and YFSETQ. The time point was: newly diagnosed, previously untreated cHL patient sample. Sequencing was performed on peripheral blood mononuclear cells (PBMCs). The TCR sequence derives from a human donor with classical Hodgkin lymphoma. V gene TRBV5-1 combines with J gene TRBJ2-7; perhaps D is TRBD1 or TRBD2 (7 bases each). CDR3 sequence (DNA): TGCGCCAGCAGCCAGGGAGGGGGCCAGGCAGCCTCCTACGAGCAGTACTTC. Its translation: CASSQGGGQAASYEQYF.